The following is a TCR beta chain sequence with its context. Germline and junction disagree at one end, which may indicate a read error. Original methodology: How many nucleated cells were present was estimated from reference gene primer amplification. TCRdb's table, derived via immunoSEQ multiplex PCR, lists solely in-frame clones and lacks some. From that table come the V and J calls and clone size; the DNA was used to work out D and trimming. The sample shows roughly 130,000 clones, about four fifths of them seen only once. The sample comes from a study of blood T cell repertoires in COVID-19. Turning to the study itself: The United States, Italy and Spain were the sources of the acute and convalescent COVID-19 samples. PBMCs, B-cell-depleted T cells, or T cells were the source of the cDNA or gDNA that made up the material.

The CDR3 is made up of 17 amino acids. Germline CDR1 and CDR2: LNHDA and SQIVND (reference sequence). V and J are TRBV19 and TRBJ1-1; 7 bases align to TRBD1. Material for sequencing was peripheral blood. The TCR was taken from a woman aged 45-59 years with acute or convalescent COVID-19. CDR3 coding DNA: TGTGCCAGTAGAATAGGTAACGGACAGGCGAGGAACACTGAAGCTTTCTTT. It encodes CASRIGNGQARNTEAFF.